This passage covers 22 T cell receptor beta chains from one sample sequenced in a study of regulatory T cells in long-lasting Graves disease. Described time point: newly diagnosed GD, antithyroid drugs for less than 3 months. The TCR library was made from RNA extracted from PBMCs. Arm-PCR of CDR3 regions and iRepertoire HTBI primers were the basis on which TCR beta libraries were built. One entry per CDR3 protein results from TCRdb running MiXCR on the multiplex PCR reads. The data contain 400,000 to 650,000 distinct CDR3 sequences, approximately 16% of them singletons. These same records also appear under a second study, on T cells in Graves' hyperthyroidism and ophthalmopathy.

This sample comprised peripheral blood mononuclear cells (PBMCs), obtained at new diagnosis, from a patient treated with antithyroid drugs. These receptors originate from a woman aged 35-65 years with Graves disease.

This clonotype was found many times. Written as DNA, the CDR3 is TGCGCCAGCAGTGAGGGAGCGGGGGGTAGCACAGATACGCAGTATTTT. As protein: CASSEGAGGSTDTQYF. The chain couples TRBV10-1 to TRBJ2-3; 9 nucleotides agree with TRBD2. Germline loops: CDR1 WNHNN, CDR2 SYGVQD (reference sequence). This CDR3 region has 16 residues. V shed 2 bases, J shed 0 bases, and the junction held 3 bases outside the gene matches.

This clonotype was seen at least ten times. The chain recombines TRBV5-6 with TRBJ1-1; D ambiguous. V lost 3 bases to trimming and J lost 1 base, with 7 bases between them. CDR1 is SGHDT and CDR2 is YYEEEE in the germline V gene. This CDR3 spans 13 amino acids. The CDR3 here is CASSWARNTEAFF. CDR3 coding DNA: TGTGCCAGCAGCTGGGCCCGGAACACTGAAGCTTTCTTT. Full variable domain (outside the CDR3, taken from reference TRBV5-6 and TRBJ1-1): DAGVTQSPTHLIKTRGQQVTLRCSPKSGHDTVSWYQQALGQGPQFIFQYYEEEERQRGNFPDRFSGHQFPNYSSELNVNALLLGDSALYLCASSWARNTEAFFGQGTRLTVV.

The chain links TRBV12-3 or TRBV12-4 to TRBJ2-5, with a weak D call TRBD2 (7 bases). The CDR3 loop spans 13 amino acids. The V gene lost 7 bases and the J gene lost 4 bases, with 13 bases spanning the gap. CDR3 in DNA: TGTGCCAGCACCTTGGGAGGGGGAGAGACCCAGTACTTC. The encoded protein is CASTLGGGETQYF.

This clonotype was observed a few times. The CDR3 DNA is TGTGCCAGCAGCCAATACGCGGGACAGGGGGCAAGTCAGCCCCAGCATTTT. It encodes CASSQYAGQGASQPQHF. The chain is built from TRBV4-2 and TRBJ1-5; 12 positions agree with TRBD1. CDR1 and CDR2 from the germline V gene are LGHNA and YNFKEQ. This CDR3 spans 17 amino acids. The trim removed 2 bases at V and 6 bases at J, leaving 8 bases unmatched.

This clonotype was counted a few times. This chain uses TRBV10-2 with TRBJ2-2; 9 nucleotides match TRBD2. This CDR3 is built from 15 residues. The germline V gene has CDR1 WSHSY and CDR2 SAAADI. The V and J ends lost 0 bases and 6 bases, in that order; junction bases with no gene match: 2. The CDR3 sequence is CASSESSGGPGELFF. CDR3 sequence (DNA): TGCGCCAGCAGTGAGTCTAGCGGGGGCCCCGGGGAGCTGTTTTTT.

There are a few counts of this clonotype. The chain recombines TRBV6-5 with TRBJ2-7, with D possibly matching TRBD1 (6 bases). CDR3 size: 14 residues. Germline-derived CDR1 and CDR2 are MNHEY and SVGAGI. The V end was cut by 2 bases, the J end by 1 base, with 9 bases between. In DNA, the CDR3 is TGTGCCAGCAGTTACGACAGGCAGTCCTACGAGCAGTACTTC. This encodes CASSYDRQSYEQYF.

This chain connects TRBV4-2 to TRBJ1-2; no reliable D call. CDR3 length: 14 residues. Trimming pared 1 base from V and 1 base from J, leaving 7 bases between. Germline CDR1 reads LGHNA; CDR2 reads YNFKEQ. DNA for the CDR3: TGTGCCAGCAGCCAAGCTGTGGATAACTATGGCTACACCTTC. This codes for CASSQAVDNYGYTF.

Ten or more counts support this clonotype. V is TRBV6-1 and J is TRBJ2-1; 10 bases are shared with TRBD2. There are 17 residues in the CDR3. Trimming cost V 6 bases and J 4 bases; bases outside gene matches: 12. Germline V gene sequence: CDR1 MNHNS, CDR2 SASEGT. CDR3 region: CASSFTSTSGVYNEQFF. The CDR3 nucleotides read TGTGCCAGCAGCTTCACCTCAACTAGCGGGGTGTACAATGAGCAGTTCTTC.

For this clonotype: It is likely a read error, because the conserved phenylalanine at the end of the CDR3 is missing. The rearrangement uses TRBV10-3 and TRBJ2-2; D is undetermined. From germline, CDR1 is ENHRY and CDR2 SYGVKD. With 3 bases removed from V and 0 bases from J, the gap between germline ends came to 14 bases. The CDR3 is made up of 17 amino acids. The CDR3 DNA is TGTGCCATCAGTGACCCGGGTCTTAGGACGAACACCGGGGAGCTGTTTCTT. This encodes CAISDPGLRTNTGELFL.

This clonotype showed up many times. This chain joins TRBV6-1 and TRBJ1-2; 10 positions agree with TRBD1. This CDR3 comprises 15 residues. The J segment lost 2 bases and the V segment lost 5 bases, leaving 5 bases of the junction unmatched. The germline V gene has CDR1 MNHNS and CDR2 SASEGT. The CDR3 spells CASSPSTGGNYGYTF. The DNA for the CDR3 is TGTGCCAGCAGTCCTTCGACAGGGGGCAACTATGGCTACACCTTC.

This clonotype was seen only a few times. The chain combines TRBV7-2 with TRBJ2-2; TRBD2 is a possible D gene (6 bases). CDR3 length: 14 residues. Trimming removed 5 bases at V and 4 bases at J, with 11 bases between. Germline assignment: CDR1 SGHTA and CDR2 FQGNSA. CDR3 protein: CASSPDYFTGELFF. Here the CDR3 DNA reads TGTGCCAGCAGCCCGGACTACTTCACCGGGGAGCTGTTTTTT.

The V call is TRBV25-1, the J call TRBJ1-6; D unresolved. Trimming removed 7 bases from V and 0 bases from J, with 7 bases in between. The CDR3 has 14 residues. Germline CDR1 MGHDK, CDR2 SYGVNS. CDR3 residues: CASMQSSYNSPLHF. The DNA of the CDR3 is TGTGCCAGCATGCAGAGCTCCTATAATTCACCCCTCCACTTT.

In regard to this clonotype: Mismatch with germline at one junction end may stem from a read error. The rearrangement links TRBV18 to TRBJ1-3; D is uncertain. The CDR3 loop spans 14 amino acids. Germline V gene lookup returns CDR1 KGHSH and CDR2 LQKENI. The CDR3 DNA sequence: TGTGCCAGCTCACCATTATCCTCTGGAGACACCATATATTTT. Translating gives CASSPLSSGDTIYF.

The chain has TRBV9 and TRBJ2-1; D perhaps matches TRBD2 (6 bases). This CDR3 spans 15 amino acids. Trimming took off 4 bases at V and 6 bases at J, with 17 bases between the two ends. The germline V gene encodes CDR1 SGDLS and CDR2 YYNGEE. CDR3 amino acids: CASSPRDSLINEQFF. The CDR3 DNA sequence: TGTGCCAGCAGCCCGCGGGACTCGCTAATCAATGAGCAGTTCTTC.

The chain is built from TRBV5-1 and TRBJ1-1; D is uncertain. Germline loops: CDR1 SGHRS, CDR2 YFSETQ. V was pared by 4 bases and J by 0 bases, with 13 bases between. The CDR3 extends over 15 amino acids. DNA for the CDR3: TGCGCCAGCAGCCAGGACCCAAAAGTGAACACTGAAGCTTTCTTT. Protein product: CASSQDPKVNTEAFF. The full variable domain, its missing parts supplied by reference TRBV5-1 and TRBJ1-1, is KAGVTQTPRYLIKTRGQQVTLSCSPISGHRSVSWYQQTPGQGLQFLFEYFSETQRNKGNFPGRFSGRQFSNSRSEMNVSTLELGDSALYLCASSQDPKVNTEAFFGQGTRLTVV.

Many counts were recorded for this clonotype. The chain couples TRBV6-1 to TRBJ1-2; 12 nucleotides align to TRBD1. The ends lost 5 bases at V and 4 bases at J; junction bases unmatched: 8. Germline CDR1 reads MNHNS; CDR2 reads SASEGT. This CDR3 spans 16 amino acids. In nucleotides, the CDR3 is TGTGCCAGCAGTAAGGGGACAGGGGGCCAGGGCTATGGCTACACCTTC. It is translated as CASSKGTGGQGYGYTF.

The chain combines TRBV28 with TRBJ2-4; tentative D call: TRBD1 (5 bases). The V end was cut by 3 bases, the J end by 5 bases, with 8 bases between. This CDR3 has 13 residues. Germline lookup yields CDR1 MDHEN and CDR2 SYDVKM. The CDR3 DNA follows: TGTGCCAGCAGTTTCCTGACAGAAAACATTCAGTACTTC. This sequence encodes CASSFLTENIQYF.

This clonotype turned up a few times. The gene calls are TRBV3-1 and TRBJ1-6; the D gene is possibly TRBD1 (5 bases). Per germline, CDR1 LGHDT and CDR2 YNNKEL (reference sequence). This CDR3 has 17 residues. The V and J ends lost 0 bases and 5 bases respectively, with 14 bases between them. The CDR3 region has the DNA TGTGCCAGCAGCCAAGAGGGAAGGGGCGCGAATAATTCACCCCTCCACTTT. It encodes CASSQEGRGANNSPLHF.

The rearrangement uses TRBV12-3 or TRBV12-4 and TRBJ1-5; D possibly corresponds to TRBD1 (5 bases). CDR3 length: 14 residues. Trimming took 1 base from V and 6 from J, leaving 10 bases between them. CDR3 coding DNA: TGTGCCAGCAGTTTAGATACAGGATTTCAGCCCCAGCATTTT. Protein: CASSLDTGFQPQHF.

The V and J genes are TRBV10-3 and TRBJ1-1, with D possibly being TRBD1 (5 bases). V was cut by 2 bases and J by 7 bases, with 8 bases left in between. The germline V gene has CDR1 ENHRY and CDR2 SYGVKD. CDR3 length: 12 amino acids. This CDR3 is CAISEGRGEAFF. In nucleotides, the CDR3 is TGTGCCATCAGTGAGGGAAGGGGTGAAGCTTTCTTT.

CDR3 protein: CASQDGSSRNQPQHF. CDR3 sequence (DNA): TGTGCCTCCCAGGATGGTTCCAGTCGCAATCAGCCCCAGCATTTT. V and J are TRBV15 and TRBJ1-5; the D is unclear. CDR1 and CDR2 from the germline V gene are LNHNV and YYDKDF (reference sequence). This CDR3 is 15 amino acids long. V lost 11 bases, J lost 2 bases, and 19 bases lay in between.

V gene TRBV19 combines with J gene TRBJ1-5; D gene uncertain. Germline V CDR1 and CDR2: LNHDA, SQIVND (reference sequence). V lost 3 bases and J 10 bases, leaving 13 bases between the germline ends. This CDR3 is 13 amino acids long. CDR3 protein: CASSMWAREPQHF. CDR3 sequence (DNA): TGTGCCAGTAGTATGTGGGCCCGTGAACCCCAGCATTTT.